The rows below give T cell receptor beta chains drawn from one sample of a study of cytomegalovirus exposure and HLA in healthy donors. Measured with immunoSEQ multiplex PCR; TCRdb has only the in-frame clones, and not every one. This sample has about 200,000 clones; 82% occur once, and the top ten carry 6.5%. The material sequenced was PBMCs. The source is a woman between 45 and 60 years old in good health and CMV-seropositive. Each CDR3 is given with its conserved first and last residue. D genes are given only for firm matches. Rows may omit the clone size; those that give it use once, few, many or a size class.

D	V	J	size	CDR3	DNA
TRBD2	TRBV18	TRBJ2-3	NA	CASSPQPSSGPWAQYF	TGTGCCAGCTCACCACAACCTTCTAGCGGGCCCTGGGCGCAGTATTTT
NA	TRBV2	TRBJ2-2	NA	CASSETTQNTGELFF	TGTGCCAGCAGTGAAACGACACAGAACACCGGGGAGCTGTTTTTT
TRBD1	TRBV23-1	TRBJ2-7	NA	CASSPPGGYEQYF	TGCGCCAGCAGTCCTCCAGGGGGCTACGAGCAGTACTTC
TRBD1	TRBV27	TRBJ2-7	NA	CASSSPGQTPYEQYF	TGTGCCAGCAGTTCACCGGGACAGACTCCCTACGAGCAGTACTTC
TRBD1	TRBV7-2	TRBJ1-4	NA	CASSPEGAATNEKLFF	TGTGCCAGCAGCCCGGAGGGGGCCGCAACTAATGAAAAACTGTTTTTT
NA	TRBV19	TRBJ1-2	NA	CASSAGQFTEIYGYTF	TGTGCCAGTTCAGCTGGGCAGTTTACCGAAATCTATGGCTACACCTTC
NA	TRBV4-1	TRBJ1-2	NA	CASSQAAGQRYGYTF	TGCGCCAGCAGCCAAGCTGCCGGCCAGAGGTATGGCTACACCTTC
NA	TRBV7-9	TRBJ1-1	NA	CASSTDTNTEAFF	TGTGCCAGCAGTACGGACACGAACACTGAAGCTTTCTTT
TRBD1	TRBV2	TRBJ2-7	NA	CASSPDRHEQYF	TGTGCCAGCAGCCCGGACAGGCACGAGCAGTACTTC
TRBD1	TRBV5-1	TRBJ2-7	NA	CASSFGGTGTYEQYF	TGCGCCAGCAGCTTTGGGGGGACAGGAACCTACGAGCAGTACTTC
NA	TRBV5-1	TRBJ2-1	NA	CASTLDSLSYNEQFF	TGCGCCAGCACCCTCGACAGCTTATCCTACAATGAGCAGTTCTTC
NA	TRBV11-2	TRBJ2-3	NA	CASSHPITDTQYF	TGTGCCAGCAGCCACCCTATAACAGATACGCAGTATTTT
TRBD1	TRBV5-5	TRBJ2-1	NA	CASSPGTGGEQFF	TGTGCCAGCAGCCCCGGGACAGGGGGAGAGCAGTTCTTC
TRBD2	TRBV15	TRBJ2-3	NA	CATSSLAADTQYF	TGTGCCACCAGCAGCCTAGCGGCAGATACGCAGTATTTT
NA	TRBV2	TRBJ2-5	NA	CASSGLKQETQYF	TGTGCCAGCAGTGGGCTCAAACAAGAGACCCAGTACTTC
TRBD1	TRBV7-2	TRBJ1-2	once	CASSLDRVNGYTF	TGTGCCAGCAGCTTGGACAGGGTTAATGGCTACACCTTC
NA	TRBV5-1	TRBJ2-5	NA	CASKGEVYQETQYF	TGCGCCAGCAAAGGGGAGGTTTACCAAGAGACCCAGTACTTC
TRBD2	TRBV9	TRBJ2-3	once	CASSVATSGGYDDTQYF	TGTGCCAGCAGCGTAGCTACTAGCGGGGGGTATGATGATACGCAGTATTTT
NA	TRBV30	TRBJ2-3	few	CAWSVKDRSDTQYF	TGTGCCTGGAGTGTAAAGGACAGATCAGATACGCAGTATTTT
TRBD2	TRBV6-1	TRBJ2-7	NA	CASSEAGTSGIEQYF	TGTGCCAGCAGTGAAGCCGGGACTAGCGGGATTGAGCAGTACTTC
NA	TRBV5-1	TRBJ2-7	NA	CATWRDYEQYF	TGCGCCACCTGGAGGGATTACGAGCAGTACTTC
TRBD1	TRBV7-8	TRBJ2-1	NA	CASSRDRVPGRERFF	TGTGCCAGCAGCCGGGACAGGGTGCCCGGGCGGGAGAGGTTCTTC
TRBD1	TRBV28	TRBJ2-6	NA	CASSQGIEGANGLTF	TGTGCCAGCAGTCAGGGGATCGAGGGGGCCAACGGCCTGACTTTC
NA	TRBV27	TRBJ2-2	NA	CASSGPGPTGELFF	TGTGCCAGCAGTGGTCCAGGGCCGACCGGGGAGCTGTTTTTT
NA	TRBV7-3	TRBJ1-2	once	CASSLRANYGYTF	TGTGCCAGCAGCTTGCGGGCTAACTATGGCTACACCTTC
TRBD2	TRBV27	TRBJ2-3	few	CATGTGTSRHTQYF	TGTGCCACCGGAACCGGGACTAGCCGTCATACGCAGTATTTT
TRBD1	TRBV7-9	TRBJ1-1	NA	CASRPTGGYFTEAFF	TGTGCCAGCAGACCTACAGGGGGTTATTTCACTGAAGCTTTCTTT
TRBD2	TRBV19	TRBJ2-1	once	CASRSGGLPLYNEQFF	TGTGCCAGTCGTAGCGGGGGACTACCTCTCTACAATGAGCAGTTCTTC
NA	TRBV30	TRBJ1-1	NA	CAWSSAPALAEAFF	TGTGCCTGGAGTTCGGCACCCGCTCTAGCTGAAGCTTTCTTT
NA	TRBV5-6	TRBJ2-3	NA	CASSLVLGSTDTQYF	TGTGCCAGCAGCTTGGTCCTCGGTTCCACAGATACGCAGTATTTT
TRBD1	TRBV6-5	TRBJ1-5	NA	CASSGQGADQPQHF	TGTGCCAGCAGTGGGCAGGGGGCTGATCAGCCCCAGCATTTT
NA	TRBV4-1	TRBJ1-5	NA	CASSQETERLQPQHF	TGCGCCAGCAGCCAAGAGACAGAGAGGCTTCAGCCCCAGCATTTT
NA	TRBV10-3	TRBJ1-1	NA	CAIRDDSNTEAFF	TGTGCCATCAGGGACGACAGTAACACTGAAGCTTTCTTT
NA	TRBV28	TRBJ2-2	once	CASITQGNTGELFF	TGTGCCAGCATTACTCAGGGTAACACCGGGGAGCTGTTTTTT
TRBD2	TRBV10-3	TRBJ2-7	NA	CAIGNGGRVYEQYF	TGTGCCATCGGAAACGGGGGGAGGGTCTACGAGCAGTACTTC
TRBD1	TRBV30	TRBJ2-3	NA	CAWSSWTGVSTDTQYF	TGTGCCTGGAGCTCTTGGACAGGAGTAAGCACAGATACGCAGTATTTT
TRBD1	TRBV19	TRBJ1-4	NA	CASRDPGQGHEKLFF	TGTGCCAGTAGGGACCCGGGACAGGGGCATGAAAAACTGTTTTTT
NA	TRBV7-9	TRBJ1-2	NA	CASSLEFQGGYGYTF	TGTGCCAGCAGCTTAGAATTCCAAGGCGGCTATGGCTACACCTTC
NA	TRBV11-2	TRBJ2-5	NA	CASSSRGAGRETQYF	TGTGCCAGCAGCTCCCGGGGGGCGGGGCGGGAGACCCAGTACTTC
NA	TRBV7-3	TRBJ2-3	NA	CASSLPLDTQYF	TGTGCCAGCAGCTTACCACTTGATACGCAGTATTTT
TRBD1	TRBV9	TRBJ1-1	NA	CASSPDRGDTEAFF	TGTGCCAGCAGCCCGGACAGGGGCGACACTGAAGCTTTCTTT
TRBD2	TRBV11-2	TRBJ2-3	NA	CASSLDRLAGPTDTQYF	TGTGCCAGCAGCTTAGATAGACTAGCGGGCCCCACAGATACGCAGTATTTT
NA	TRBV6-5	TRBJ1-4	NA	CASSRGKANEKLFF	TGTGCCAGCAGTCGGGGGAAGGCTAATGAAAAACTGTTTTTT
NA	TRBV7-9	TRBJ2-7	NA	CASSLMGDEQYF	TGTGCCAGCAGCTTGATGGGCGACGAGCAGTACTTC
NA	TRBV10-1	TRBJ2-2	NA	CASTLVTGELFF	TGCGCCAGCACACTTGTCACCGGGGAGCTGTTTTTT
TRBD1	TRBV11-2	TRBJ2-1	NA	CASSLGTGGAYNEQFF	TGTGCCAGCAGCTTAGGGACAGGGGGCGCGTACAATGAGCAGTTCTTC
NA	TRBV19	TRBJ2-1	NA	CASSIRGVRSYNEQFF	TGTGCCAGTAGTATTCGCGGGGTTAGGTCCTACAATGAGCAGTTCTTC
TRBD2	TRBV10-3	TRBJ2-3	NA	CAISESTSRVSDTQYF	TGTGCCATCAGTGAGTCGACTAGCAGGGTCTCAGATACGCAGTATTTT
NA	TRBV6-5	TRBJ1-2	few	CASSYRANYGYTF	TGTGCCAGCAGTTACCGAGCAAACTATGGCTACACCTTC
TRBD1	TRBV5-5	TRBJ1-2	NA	CASSFLTGSEDYGYTF	TGTGCCAGCAGCTTCCTGACAGGGTCGGAAGACTATGGCTACACCTTC
TRBD1	TRBV29-1	TRBJ2-3	NA	CSVDLGRGPDTQYF	TGCAGCGTTGATCTTGGCAGGGGGCCAGATACGCAGTATTTT
TRBD2	TRBV5-6	TRBJ2-1	once	CASSLGPGREGSYNEQFF	TGTGCCAGCAGCTTGGGCCCGGGGCGGGAGGGGTCCTACAATGAGCAGTTCTTC
TRBD1	TRBV19	TRBJ1-1	NA	CASSRQGDSTEAFF	TGTGCCAGTAGTCGACAGGGTGATAGCACTGAAGCTTTCTTT
TRBD1	TRBV28	TRBJ1-4	NA	CASRGTGSNEKLFF	TGTGCCAGCAGAGGGACAGGGTCTAATGAAAAACTGTTTTTT